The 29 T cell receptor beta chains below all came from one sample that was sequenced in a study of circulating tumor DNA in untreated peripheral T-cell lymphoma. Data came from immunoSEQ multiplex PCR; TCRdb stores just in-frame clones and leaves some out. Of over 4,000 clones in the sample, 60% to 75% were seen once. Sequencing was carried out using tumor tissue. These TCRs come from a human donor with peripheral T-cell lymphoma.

The DNA for the CDR3 is TGTGCCAGCAGTTACTCGATTTGGGCGGGAGCGTCCTACGAGCAGTACTTC. It encodes CASSYSIWAGASYEQYF. J is TRBJ2-7 and V is TRBV6-7, with 7 bases fitting TRBD2. TRBV6-7 is sorted into the ORF group, with uncertain function. V shed 0 bases, J shed 1 base, and the junction held 9 bases outside the gene matches. This CDR3 region has 17 residues.

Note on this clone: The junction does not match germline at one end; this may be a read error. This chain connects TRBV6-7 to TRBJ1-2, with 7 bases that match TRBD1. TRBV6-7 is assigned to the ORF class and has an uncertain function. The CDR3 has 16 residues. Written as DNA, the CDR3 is TGTGCCATCAGTGGAACAACCACAGGGGACGGATATGGCTACACCTTC. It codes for CAISGTTTGDGYGYTF.

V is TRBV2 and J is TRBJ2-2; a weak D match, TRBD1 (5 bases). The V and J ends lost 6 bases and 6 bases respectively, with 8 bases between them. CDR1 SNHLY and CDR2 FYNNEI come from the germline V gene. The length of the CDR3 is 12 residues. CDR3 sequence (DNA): TGTGCCAGCAGAATAGGGGCCGGGGAGCTGTTTTTT. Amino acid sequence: CASRIGAGELFF.

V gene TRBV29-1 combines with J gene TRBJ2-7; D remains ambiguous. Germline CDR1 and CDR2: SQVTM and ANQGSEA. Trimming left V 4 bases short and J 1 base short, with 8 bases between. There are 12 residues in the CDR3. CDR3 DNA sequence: TGCAGCGTTGTTTTATTTTCCTACGAGCAGTACTTC. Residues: CSVVLFSYEQYF.

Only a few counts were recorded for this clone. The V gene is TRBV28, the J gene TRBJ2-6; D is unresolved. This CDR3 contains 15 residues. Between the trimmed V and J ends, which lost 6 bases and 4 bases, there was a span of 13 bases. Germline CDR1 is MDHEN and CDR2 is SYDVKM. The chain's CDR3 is CASSPPRAGANVLTF. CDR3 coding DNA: TGTGCCAGCAGCCCCCCTAGGGCCGGGGCCAACGTCCTGACTTTC.

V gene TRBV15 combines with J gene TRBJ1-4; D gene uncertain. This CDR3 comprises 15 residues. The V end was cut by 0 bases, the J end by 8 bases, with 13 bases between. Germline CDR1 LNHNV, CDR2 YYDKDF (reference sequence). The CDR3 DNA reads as TGTGCCACCAGCAGAGATGGGTTGTCGAGAGAAAAACTGTTTTTT. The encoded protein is CATSRDGLSREKLFF.

In DNA, the CDR3 is TGCAGCGCCTGGGACAGGGGGCTTGCGGAGACCCAGTACTTC. Protein sequence: CSAWDRGLAETQYF. The chain joins TRBV29-1 to TRBJ2-5; the match to TRBD1 covers 12 bases. Trimming took 7 bases from V and 5 from J; bases not matched to a gene: 8. Germline loops: CDR1 SQVTM, CDR2 ANQGSEA. There are 14 residues in the CDR3. Full variable domain (remainder filled in from reference TRBV29-1 and TRBJ2-5): SAVISQKPSRDICQRGTSLTIQCQVDSQVTMMFWYRQQPGQSLTLIATANQGSEATYESGFVIDKFPISRPNLTFSTLTVSNMSPEDSSIYLCSAWDRGLAETQYFGPGTRLLVL.

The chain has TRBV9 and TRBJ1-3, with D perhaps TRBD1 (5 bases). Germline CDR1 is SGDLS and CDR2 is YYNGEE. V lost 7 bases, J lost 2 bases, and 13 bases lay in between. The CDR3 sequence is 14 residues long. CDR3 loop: CASEAGTPGNTIYF. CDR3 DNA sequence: TGTGCCAGCGAAGCCGGGACTCCTGGAAACACCATATATTTT.

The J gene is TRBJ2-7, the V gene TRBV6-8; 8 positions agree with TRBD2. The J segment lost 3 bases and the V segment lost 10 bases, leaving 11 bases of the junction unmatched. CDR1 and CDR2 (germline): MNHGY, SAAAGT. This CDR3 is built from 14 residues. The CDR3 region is CAIFQPGLDYEQYF. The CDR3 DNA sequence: TGTGCCATCTTCCAACCGGGACTAGACTACGAGCAGTACTTC.

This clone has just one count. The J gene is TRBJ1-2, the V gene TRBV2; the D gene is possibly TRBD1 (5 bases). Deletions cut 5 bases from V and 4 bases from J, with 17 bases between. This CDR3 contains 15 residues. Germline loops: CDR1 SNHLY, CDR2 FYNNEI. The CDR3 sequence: CASSLQQASLYGYTF. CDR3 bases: TGTGCCAGCAGTTTGCAACAGGCGTCTCTCTATGGCTACACCTTC.

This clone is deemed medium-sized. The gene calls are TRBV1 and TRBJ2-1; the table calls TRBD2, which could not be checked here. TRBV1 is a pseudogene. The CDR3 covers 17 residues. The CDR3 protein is CASSQDTVAGAFNEQFF. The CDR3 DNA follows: TGCGCCAGCAGCCAAGATACCGTCGCGGGAGCGTTCAATGAGCAGTTCTTC.

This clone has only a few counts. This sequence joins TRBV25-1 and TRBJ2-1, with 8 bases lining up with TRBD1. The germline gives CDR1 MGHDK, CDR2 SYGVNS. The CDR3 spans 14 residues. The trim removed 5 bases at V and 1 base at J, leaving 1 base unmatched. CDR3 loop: CASSRTGSYNEQFF. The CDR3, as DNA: TGTGCCAGCAGTCGGACAGGGTCCTACAATGAGCAGTTCTTC.

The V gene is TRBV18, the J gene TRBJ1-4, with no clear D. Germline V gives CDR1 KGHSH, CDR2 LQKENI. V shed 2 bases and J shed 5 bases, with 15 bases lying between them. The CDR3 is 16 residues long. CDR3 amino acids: CASSPNGAQQNEKLFF. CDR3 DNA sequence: TGTGCCAGCTCACCAAATGGAGCACAGCAGAATGAAAAACTGTTTTTT.

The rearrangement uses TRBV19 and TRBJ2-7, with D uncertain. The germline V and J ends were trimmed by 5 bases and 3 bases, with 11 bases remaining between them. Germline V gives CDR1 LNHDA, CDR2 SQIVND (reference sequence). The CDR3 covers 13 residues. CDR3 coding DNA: TGTGCCAGTAGTGGGGTTATGAGCTACGAGCAGTACTTC. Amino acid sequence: CASSGVMSYEQYF. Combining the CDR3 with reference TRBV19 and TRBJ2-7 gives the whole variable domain DGGITQSPKYLFRKEGQNVTLSCEQNLNHDAMYWYRQDPGQGLRLIYYSQIVNDFQKGDIAEGYSVSREKKESFPLTVTSAQKNPTAFYLCASSGVMSYEQYFGPGTRLTVT.

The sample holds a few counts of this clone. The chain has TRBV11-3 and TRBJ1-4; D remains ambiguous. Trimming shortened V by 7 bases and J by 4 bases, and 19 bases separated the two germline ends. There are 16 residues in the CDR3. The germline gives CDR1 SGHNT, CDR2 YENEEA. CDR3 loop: CASNRGGRGVNEKLFF. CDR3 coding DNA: TGTGCCAGCAACCGGGGAGGGCGCGGGGTTAATGAAAAACTGTTTTTT.

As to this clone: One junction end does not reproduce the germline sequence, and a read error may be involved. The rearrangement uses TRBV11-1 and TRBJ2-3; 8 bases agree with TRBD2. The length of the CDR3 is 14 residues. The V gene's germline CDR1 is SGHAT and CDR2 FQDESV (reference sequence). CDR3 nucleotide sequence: TGTGCCAGCAGATTAGCGGGAAACCCAGATACGCAGTATTTT. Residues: CASRLAGNPDTQYF. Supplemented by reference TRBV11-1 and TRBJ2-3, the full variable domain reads EAEVAQSPRYKITEKSQAVAFWCDPISGHATLYWYRQILGQGPELLVQFQDESVVDDSQLPKDRFSAERLKGVDSTLKIQPAELGDSAMYLCASRLAGNPDTQYFGPGTRLTVL.

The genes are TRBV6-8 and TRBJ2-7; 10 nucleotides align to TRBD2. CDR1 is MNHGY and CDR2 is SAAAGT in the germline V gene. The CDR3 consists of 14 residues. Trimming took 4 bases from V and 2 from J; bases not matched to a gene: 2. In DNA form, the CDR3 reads TGTGCCAGCAGTTTCCTAGCGGGAGCCTACGAGCAGTACTTC. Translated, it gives CASSFLAGAYEQYF.

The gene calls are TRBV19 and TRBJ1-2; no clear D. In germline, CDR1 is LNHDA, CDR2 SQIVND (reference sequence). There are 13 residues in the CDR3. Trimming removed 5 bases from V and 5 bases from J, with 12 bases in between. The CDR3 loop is CASSVVDKYGYTF. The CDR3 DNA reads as TGTGCCAGTAGTGTCGTGGAYAAATATGGCTACACCTTC.

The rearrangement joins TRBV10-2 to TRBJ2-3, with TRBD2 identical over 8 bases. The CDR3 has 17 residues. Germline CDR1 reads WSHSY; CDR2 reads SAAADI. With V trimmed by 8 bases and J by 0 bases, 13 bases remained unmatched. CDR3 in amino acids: CASYGYGRETSTDTQYF. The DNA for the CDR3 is TGCGCCAGCTACGGGTACGGGAGGGAGACTAGCACAGATACGCAGTATTTT.

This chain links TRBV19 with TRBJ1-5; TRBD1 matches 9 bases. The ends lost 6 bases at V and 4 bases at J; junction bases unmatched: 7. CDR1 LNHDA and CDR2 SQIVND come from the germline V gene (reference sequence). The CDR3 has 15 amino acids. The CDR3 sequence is CASSTGQGPNQPQHF. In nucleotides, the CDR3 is TGTGCCAGTAGCACGGGACAGGGTCCAAATCAGCCCCAGCATTTT.

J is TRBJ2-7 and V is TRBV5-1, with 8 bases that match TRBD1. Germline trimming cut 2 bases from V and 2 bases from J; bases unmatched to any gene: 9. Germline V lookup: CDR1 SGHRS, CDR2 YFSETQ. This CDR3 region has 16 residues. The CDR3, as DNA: TGCGCCAGCAGCTTAGATACCGGGACAGGCGCCTACGAGCAGTACTTC. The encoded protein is CASSLDTGTGAYEQYF.

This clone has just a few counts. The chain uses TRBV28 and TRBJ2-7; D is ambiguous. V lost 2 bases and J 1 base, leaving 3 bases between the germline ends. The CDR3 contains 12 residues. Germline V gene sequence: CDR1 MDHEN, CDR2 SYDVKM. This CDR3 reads CASSLISYEQYF. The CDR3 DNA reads TGTGCCAGCAGTTTAATTTCCTACGAGCAGTACTTC.

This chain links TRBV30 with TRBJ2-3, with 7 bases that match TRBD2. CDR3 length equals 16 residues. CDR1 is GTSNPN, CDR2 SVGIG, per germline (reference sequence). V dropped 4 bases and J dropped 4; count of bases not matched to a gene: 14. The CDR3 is CAWNGGIERDSDTQYF. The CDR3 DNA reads TGTGCCTGGAACGGAGGTATAGAGCGGGACTCAGATACGCAGTATTTT.

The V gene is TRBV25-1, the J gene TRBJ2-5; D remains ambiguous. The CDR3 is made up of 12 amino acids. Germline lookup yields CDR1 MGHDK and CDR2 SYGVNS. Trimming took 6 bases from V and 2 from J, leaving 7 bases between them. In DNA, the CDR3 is TGTGCCAGCAGCGATCTACAAGAGACCCAGTACTTC. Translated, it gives CASSDLQETQYF.

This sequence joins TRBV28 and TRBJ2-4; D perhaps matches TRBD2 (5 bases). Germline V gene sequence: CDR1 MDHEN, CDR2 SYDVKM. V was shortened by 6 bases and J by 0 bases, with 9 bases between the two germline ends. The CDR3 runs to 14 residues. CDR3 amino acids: CASREGLAKNIQYF. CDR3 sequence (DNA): TGTGCCAGCAGAGAGGGTCTAGCCAAAAACATTCAGTACTTC.

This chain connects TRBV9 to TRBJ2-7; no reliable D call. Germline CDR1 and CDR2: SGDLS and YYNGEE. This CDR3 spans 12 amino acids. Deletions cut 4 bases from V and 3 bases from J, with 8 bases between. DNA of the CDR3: TGTGCCAGCAGCCCCCCCGGCTACGAGCAGTACTTC. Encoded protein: CASSPPGYEQYF.

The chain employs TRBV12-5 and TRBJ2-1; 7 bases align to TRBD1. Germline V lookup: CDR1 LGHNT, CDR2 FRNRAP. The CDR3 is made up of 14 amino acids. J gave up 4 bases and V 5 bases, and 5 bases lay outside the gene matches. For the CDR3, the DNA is TGTGCTAGTGGTGCTGGGACAGATTACAATGAGCAGTTCTTC. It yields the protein CASGAGTDYNEQFF. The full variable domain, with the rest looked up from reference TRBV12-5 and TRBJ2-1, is DARVTQTPRHKVTEMGQEVTMRCQPILGHNTVFWYRQTMMQGLELLAYFRNRAPLDDSGMPKDRFSAEMPDATLATLKIQPSEPRDSAVYFCASGAGTDYNEQFFGPGTRLTVL.

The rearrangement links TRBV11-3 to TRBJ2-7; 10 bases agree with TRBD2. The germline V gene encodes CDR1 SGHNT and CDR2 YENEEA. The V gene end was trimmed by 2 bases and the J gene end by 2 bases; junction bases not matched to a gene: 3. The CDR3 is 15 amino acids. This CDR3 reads CASSLWTSGTYEQYF. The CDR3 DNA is TGTGCCAGCAGCTTATGGACTAGCGGAACCTACGAGCAGTACTTC.

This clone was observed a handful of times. The CDR3 region is CASSYGLAGLGRTDTQYF. The DNA for the CDR3 is TGTGCCAGCAGTTACGGGCTAGCGGGTCTCGGGAGGACAGATACGCAGTATTTT. The chain links TRBV6-8 to TRBJ2-3; 8 bases match TRBD2. J lost 3 bases, V lost 2 bases, and 13 bases had no gene match. The CDR3 sequence is 18 residues long. The germline CDR1 and CDR2 sequences are MNHGY and SAAAGT.